This T cell receptor (beta chain) was documented in a study of cytomegalovirus exposure and HLA in healthy donors. The V and J ends lost 6 bases and 2 bases respectively, with 11 bases between them. The germline V gene has CDR1 MNHNS and CDR2 SASEGT. The CDR3 sequence is 14 residues long. Primers for the PCR totalled 60 Vbeta and 13 Jbeta. Method: immunoSEQ multiplex PCR; TCRdb's copy keeps in-frame clones and lacks some. The table includes 110,000 to 150,000 clones, 80% to 85% detected once. The sample holds a few counts of this clone. The chain joins TRBV6-1 to TRBJ1-3; unclear D gene. Sequences were obtained from PBMCs. This TCR was sampled from a female donor in good health and CMV-seronegative. The CDR3 sequence is CASRREEAGNTIYF. The DNA of the CDR3 is TGTGCCAGCAGACGAGAGGAGGCTGGAAACACCATATATTTT.